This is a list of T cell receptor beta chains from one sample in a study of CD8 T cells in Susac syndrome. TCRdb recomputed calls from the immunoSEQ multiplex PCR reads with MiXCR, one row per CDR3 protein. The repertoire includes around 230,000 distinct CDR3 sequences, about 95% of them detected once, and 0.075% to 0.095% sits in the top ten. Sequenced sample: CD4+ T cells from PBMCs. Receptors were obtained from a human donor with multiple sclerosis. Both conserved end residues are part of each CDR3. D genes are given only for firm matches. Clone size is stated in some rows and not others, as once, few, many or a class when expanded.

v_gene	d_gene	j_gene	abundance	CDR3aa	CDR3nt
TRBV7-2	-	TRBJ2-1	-	CASSLLGQGNHEQFF	TGTGCCAGCAGCTTATTGGGGCAGGGGAACCATGAGCAGTTCTTC
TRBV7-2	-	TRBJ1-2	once	CASSLVFGNYGYTF	TGTGCCAGCAGCTTAGTTTTTGGGAACTATGGCTACACCTTC
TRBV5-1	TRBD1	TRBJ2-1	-	CASSLPGQGRNEQFF	TGCGCCAGCAGCTTGCCCGGACAGGGGAGGAATGAGCAGTTCTTC
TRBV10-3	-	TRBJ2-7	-	CAISPGLTYEQYF	TGTGCCATCAGTCCAGGACTTACCTACGAGCAGTACTTC
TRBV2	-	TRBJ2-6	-	CASSGGGAQRANVLTF	TGTGCCAGCAGTGGGGGAGGCGCTCAAAGGGCCAACGTCCTGACTTTC
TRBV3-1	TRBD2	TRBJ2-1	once	CASSLGGGGGWIEQFF	TGTGCCAGCAGCCTCGGAGGCGGGGGGGGTTGGATTGAGCAGTTCTTC
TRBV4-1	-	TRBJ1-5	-	CASSQEMAQPQHF	TGCGCCAGCAGCCAAGAGATGGCTCAGCCCCAGCATTTT
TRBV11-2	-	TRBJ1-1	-	CASSPSRQRTEAFF	TGTGCCAGCAGCCCCAGCAGGCAGAGGACTGAAGCTTTCTTT
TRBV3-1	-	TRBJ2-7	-	CASSSMGGEQYF	TGTGCCAGCAGCTCCATGGGGGGCGAGCAGTACTTC
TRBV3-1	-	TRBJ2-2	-	CASSPLQGYIGELFF	TGTGCCAGCAGCCCTCTTCAGGGGTACATCGGGGAGCTGTTTTTT
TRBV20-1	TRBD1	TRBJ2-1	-	CSADRAYNEQFF	TGCAGTGCTGACAGGGCCTACAATGAGCAGTTCTTC
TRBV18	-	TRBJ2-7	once	CASSPSPPRDEQYF	TGTGCCAGCTCACCCTCGCCCCCCAGGGACGAGCAGTACTTC
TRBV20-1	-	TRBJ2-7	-	CSAPDIGEQYF	TGCAGTGCTCCCGACATCGGCGAGCAGTACTTC
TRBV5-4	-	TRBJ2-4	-	CASGRDLEAKNIQYF	TGTGCCAGCGGACGGGACTTAGAAGCCAAAAACATTCAGTACTTC
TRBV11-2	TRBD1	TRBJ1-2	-	CASSLDDRQGGYTF	TGTGCCAGCAGCTTAGACGACAGACAGGGAGGCTACACCTTC